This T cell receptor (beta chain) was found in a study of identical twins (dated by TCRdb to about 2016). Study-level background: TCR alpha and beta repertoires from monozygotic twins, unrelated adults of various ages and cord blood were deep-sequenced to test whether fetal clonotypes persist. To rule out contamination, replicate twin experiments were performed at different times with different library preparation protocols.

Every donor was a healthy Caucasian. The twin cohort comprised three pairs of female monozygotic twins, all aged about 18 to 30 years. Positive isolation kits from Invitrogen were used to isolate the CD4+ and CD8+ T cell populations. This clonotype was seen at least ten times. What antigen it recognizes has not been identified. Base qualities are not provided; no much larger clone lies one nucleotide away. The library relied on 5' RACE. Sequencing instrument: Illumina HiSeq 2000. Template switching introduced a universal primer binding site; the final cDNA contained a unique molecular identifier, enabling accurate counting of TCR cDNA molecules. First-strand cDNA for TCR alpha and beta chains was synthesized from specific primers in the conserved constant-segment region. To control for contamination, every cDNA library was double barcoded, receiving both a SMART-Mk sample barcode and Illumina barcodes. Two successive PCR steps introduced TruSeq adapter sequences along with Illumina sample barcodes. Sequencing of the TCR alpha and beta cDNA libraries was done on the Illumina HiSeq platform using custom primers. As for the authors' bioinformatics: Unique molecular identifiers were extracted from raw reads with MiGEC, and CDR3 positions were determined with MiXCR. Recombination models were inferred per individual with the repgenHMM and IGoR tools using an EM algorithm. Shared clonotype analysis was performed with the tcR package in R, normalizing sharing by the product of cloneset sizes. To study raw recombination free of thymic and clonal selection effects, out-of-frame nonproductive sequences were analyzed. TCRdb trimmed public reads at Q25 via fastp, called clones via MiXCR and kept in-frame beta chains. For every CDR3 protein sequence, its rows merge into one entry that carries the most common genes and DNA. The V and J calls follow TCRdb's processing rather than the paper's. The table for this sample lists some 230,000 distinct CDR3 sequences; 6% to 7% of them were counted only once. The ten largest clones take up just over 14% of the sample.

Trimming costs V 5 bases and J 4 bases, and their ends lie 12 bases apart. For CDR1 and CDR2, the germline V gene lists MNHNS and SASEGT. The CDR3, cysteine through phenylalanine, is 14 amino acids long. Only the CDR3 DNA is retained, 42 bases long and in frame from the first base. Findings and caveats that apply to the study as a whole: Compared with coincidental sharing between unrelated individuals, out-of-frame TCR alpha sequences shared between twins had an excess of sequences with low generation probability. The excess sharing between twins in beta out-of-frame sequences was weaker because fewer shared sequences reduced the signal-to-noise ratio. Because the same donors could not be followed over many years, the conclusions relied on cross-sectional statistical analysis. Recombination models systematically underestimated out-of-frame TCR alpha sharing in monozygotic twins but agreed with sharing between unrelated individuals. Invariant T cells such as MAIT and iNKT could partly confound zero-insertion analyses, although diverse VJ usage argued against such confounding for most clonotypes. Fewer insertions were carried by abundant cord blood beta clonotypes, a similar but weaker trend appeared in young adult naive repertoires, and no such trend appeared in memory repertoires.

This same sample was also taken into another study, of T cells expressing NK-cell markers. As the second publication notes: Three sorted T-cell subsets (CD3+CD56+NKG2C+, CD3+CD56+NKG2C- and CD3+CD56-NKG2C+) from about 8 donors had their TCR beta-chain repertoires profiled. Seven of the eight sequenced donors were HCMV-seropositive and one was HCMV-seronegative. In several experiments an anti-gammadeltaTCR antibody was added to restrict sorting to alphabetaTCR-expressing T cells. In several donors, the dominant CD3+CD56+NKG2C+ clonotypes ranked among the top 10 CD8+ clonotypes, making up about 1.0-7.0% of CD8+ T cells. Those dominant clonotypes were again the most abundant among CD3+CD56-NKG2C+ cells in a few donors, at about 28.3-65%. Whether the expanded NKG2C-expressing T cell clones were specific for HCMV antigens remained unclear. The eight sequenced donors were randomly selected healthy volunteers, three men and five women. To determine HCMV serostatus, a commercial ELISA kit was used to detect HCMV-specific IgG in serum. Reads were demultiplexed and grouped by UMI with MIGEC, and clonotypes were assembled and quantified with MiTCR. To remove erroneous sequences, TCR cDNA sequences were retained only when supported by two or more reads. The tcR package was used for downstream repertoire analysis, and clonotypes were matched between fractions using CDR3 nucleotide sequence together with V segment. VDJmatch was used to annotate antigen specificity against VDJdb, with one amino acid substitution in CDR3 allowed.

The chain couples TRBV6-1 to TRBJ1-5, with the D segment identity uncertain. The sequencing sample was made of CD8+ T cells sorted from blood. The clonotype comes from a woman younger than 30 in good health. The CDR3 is CASSPRHLNQPQHF. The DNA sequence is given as TGTGCCAGCAGTCCCAGACACCTAAATCAGCCCCAGCATTTT.